This TCR beta chain was documented in a study of T cell changes during pregnancy in multiple sclerosis (dated by TCRdb to about 2019). In the study overall: In women with multiple sclerosis, the researchers looked at how the T cell repertoire shifted as pregnancy progressed.

In regard to this clone: Its antigen is not yet known. Base qualities were left out, and no much larger clone turns up one base away.

Library prep was done by the immunoSEQ multiplex PCR assay. TCRdb re-hosts the immuneACCESS table, in-frame sequences only. Its copies lack some clones; in the studies checked, an unresolved V gene accounts for under half of them, and the cause for the rest is not known. In all, the sample holds fewer than 45,000 clones, and roughly nine tenths of those were seen once. The ten largest clones add up to 0.47% of the sample. From the cysteine through the phenylalanine, the CDR3 covers 13 amino acids. Only CDR3 DNA remains: 39 bases, in frame from the first base. Via the germline V gene (reference sequence), CDR1 is SGHNT and CDR2 YYREEE. Trimming takes 0 bases off V and 9 bases off J; junction bases not matched to a gene: 3.

This receptor chain uses TRBV5-4 and TRBJ1-5, with 7 middle bases fitting TRBD1. The receptor's source is a female donor in good health, enrolled as a control in a pregnancy study. This specimen was CD4+ T cells from peripheral blood mononuclear cells, taken in the second trimester of pregnancy. The DNA sequence is TGTGCCAGCAGCTTGGACAGGGGTGGGCCCCAGCATTTT. Translated, this gives CASSLDRGGPQHF.